This T cell receptor beta chain derives from a study of cytomegalovirus exposure and HLA in healthy donors. Findings and limits, study-wide: In vitro data verified a few CMV-associated chains as specific for CMV antigens. Exclusion as indistinguishable affected some V segments, including TRBV6-2 and TRBV6-3.

This CDR3 spans 13 amino acids. Per the germline V gene, CDR1 is SGHRS and CDR2 is YFSETQ. Trimming removed 0 bases at V and 4 bases at J, with 8 bases between. It was with 60 Vbeta and 13 Jbeta primers that the PCR ran. Original processing notes: Later reanalysis found 70 million to 95 million unique TCR beta chains, around 10 million of them shared. Assay used: immunoSEQ multiplex PCR; TCRdb lists only in-frame clones, some missing. The V and J calls and clone size are taken from that table; D and trimming were inferred from the DNA. The sample has 200,000 or so clones; approximately 78% are singletons. As for this clone: Its antigen is undetermined.

The sequence came from a woman between 18 and 30 years old in good health and CMV-seronegative. Sequenced material: PBMCs. The V and J genes are TRBV5-1 and TRBJ2-7; TRBD2 might be the D (5 bases). This CDR3 reads CASSLDLAYEQYF. DNA of the CDR3: TGCGCCAGCAGCTTGGACCTAGCATACGAGCAGTACTTC.